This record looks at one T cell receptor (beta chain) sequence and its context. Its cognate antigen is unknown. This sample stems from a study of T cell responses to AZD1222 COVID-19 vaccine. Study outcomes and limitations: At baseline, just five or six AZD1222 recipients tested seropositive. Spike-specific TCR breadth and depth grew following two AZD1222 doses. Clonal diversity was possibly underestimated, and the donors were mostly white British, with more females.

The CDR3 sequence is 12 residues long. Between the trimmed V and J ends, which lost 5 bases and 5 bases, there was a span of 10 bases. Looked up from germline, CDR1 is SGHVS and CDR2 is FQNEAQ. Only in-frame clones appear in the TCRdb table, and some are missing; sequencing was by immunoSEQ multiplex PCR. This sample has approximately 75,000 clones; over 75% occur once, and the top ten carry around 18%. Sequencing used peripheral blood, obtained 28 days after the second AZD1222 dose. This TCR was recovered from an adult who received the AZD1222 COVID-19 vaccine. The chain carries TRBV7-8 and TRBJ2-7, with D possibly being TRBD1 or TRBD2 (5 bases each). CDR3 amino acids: CASSPGTNEQYF. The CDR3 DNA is TGTGCCAGCAGCCCAGGGACCAACGAGCAGTACTTC.